This TCR beta chain originates from a study of memory CD4+ T cells and cytomegalovirus serostatus. The data were produced by immunoSEQ multiplex PCR, yet TCRdb's version contains in-frame clones alone and is incomplete. The table records about 29,000 clones, 75% to 85% of them present only once. The CDR3 totals 14 residues. V lost 0 bases to trimming and J lost 2 bases, with 6 bases between them. Germline V gives CDR1 SGHRS, CDR2 YFSETQ. In regard to this clone: The antigen remains unidentified.

Findings of the study overall: Repertoires predicted CMV serostatus with median bootstrapped AUC of roughly 0.96.

Single viable CD3+CD4+CD8-CD45RO+ cells were sorted as the memory CD4+ T cells. CD4+ T cells were isolated by positive magnetic selection. This sequence was found in an adult in good health and CMV-seronegative. The rearrangement links TRBV5-1 to TRBJ1-3; D is ambiguous. The sample taken for sequencing was memory CD4+ T cells from blood. CDR3 in DNA: TGCGCCAGCAGCTTGGTAGGGACTGGAAACACCATATATTTT. This translates into CASSLVGTGNTIYF.